The entry that follows covers one TCR beta chain sequence. Authors' data handling: Amplification from reference gene primers served as the basis for estimated nucleated cell counts. Repertoires were generated with immunoSEQ multiplex PCR, while TCRdb's copy carries only in-frame clones and drops some. V, J and clone size are those of that table, while D and trimming were read from the DNA. This table holds about 76,000 clones, almost 85% found once. After removal of 4 bases from V and 0 bases from J, the junction contained 10 bases not matched to a gene. The CDR3 spans 18 residues. Germline CDR1 is SGDLS and CDR2 is YYNGEE. This entry comes from a study of blood T cell repertoires in COVID-19. Overall study: Acute-phase and convalescent COVID-19 samples originated in the United States, Italy and Spain. PBMCs, B-cell-depleted T cells, or T cells were the source of the cDNA or gDNA that made up the material.

Patients at the Seattle site were enrolled during active infection and followed longitudinally. Sequenced input: peripheral blood. The V call is TRBV9, the J call TRBJ1-3, with TRBD1 matching 10 bases. The origin of this receptor is a man aged 50-59 years with COVID-19, enrolled during active disease. The CDR3 sequence: CASSSSAGTGVSGNTIYF. For the CDR3, the DNA is TGTGCCAGCAGCTCAAGCGCCGGGACAGGGGTCTCTGGAAACACCATATATTTT.